This T cell receptor (beta chain) was found in a study of blood T cell repertoires in COVID-19. The data were produced by immunoSEQ multiplex PCR, yet TCRdb's version contains in-frame clones alone and is incomplete. The sample consists of under 75,000 clones, 79% of them appearing once. The CDR3 consists of 14 residues. CDR1 GTSNPN and CDR2 SVGIG come from the germline V gene (reference sequence). The V end was cut by 0 bases, the J end by 6 bases, with 14 bases between. Specimen: peripheral blood. The chain carries TRBV30 and TRBJ1-2; a possible D gene is TRBD1 (6 bases). The receptor was isolated from a woman between 70 and 85 years old with acute or convalescent COVID-19. CDR3 nucleotides: TGTGCCTGGAGTGTGTTAACAGGGCTTGATGGCTACACCTTC. Its protein product is CAWSVLTGLDGYTF. Filled out from reference TRBV30 and TRBJ1-2, the complete variable domain reads SQTIHQWPATLVQPVGSPLSLECTVEGTSNPNLYWYRQAAGRGLQLLFYSVGIGQISSEVPQNLSASRPQDRQFILSSKKLLLSDSGFYLCAWSVLTGLDGYTFGSGTRLTVV.